This T cell receptor beta chain was captured in a study of OX40 agonist ivuxolimab in advanced cancers. Across the study: Patients receiving dose escalation had hepatocellular carcinoma, melanoma, renal cell or head and neck cancer. Treatment received earlier with anti-PD-1, anti-PD-L1 or anti-CTLA-4 agents was allowed, and around 36% had some.

Germline trimming cut 5 bases from V and 7 bases from J; bases unmatched to any gene: 5. CDR1 is MGHRA and CDR2 is YSYEKL in the germline V gene. The CDR3 runs 15 residues. Findings and limits, study-wide: Clonal expansion was seen in CD4+ and CD8+ blood T cells by week 6 at 0.1 to 3.0 mg/kg. Also present in some nonresponders was a low level of normalized T-cell clonal expansion.

Comment on this clone: Its antigen remains unknown.

TCRdb's table, derived via immunoSEQ multiplex PCR, lists solely in-frame clones and lacks some. The profile shows roughly 50,000 clones, 80% to 95% of them singletons. The receptor was derived from an adult with an advanced solid tumor such as melanoma, head and neck, liver or kidney cancer. The sample here was CD4+ or CD8+ T cells sorted from blood, taken in a trial of the OX40 agonist ivuxolimab. This chain connects TRBV4-1 to TRBJ2-1; 13 nucleotides agree with TRBD2. The CDR3 bases are TGCGCCAGCAGCTACGGGACTAGCGGGGCGAATGAGCAGTTCTTC. Translation: CASSYGTSGANEQFF.